This T cell receptor (beta chain) stems from a study of cytomegalovirus exposure and HLA in healthy donors. Study at large: Some 180 million T cells yielded some 120 million unique TCR beta sequences in earlier analysis.

V was trimmed by 6 bases and J by 5 bases, leaving 14 bases between them. This CDR3 is 13 amino acids long. CDR1 and CDR2 from the germline V gene are MNHEY and SMNVEV (reference sequence). This clone was detected only once. Its antigen is not identified. It was with 60 Vbeta and 13 Jbeta primers that the PCR ran. Profiled with immunoSEQ multiplex PCR; TCRdb holds only in-frame clones, not every one. Of 240,000 or so clones in the sample, around 81% are singletons; the top ten hold about 7.5%. Findings and caveats of the study: Available immune exposure information covered CMV serostatus only. When analyzed later, a missense DCLRE1C variant was found to be linked to TCR beta V- and J-gene trimming.

The source material was PBMCs. The chain couples TRBV27 to TRBJ2-7; a weak D match, TRBD2 (6 bases). This TCR came from a woman aged 60-75 years in good health and CMV-seropositive. DNA of the CDR3: TGTGCCAGCAGCAGGAGGGAGCCCAACGAGCAGTACTTC. Translated: CASSRREPNEQYF.